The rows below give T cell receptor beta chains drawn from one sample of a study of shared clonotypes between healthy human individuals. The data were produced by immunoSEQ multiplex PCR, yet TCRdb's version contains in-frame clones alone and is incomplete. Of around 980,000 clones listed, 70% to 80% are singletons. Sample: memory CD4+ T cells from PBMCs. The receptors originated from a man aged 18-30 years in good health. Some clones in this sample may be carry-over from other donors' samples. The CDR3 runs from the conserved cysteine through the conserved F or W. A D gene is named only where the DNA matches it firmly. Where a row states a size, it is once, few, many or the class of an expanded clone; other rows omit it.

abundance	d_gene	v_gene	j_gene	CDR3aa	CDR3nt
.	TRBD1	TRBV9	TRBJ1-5	CASSGGLQGNQPQHF	TGTGCCAGCAGCGGCGGGTTACAGGGGAATCAGCCCCAGCATTTT
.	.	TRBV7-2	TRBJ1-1	CASSLGLGVTEAFF	TGTGCCAGCAGCTTAGGTTTGGGCGTTACTGAAGCTTTCTTT
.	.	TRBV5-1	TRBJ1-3	CASSLGESGNTIYF	TGCGCCAGCAGCTTGGGGGAGTCTGGAAACACCATATATTTT
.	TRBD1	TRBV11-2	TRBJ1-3	CASSRLQGPSGNTIYF	TGTGCCAGCAGCCGCTTACAGGGGCCCTCTGGAAACACCATATATTTT
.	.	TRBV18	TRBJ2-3	CASSPFREISTDTQYF	TGTGCCAGCTCACCATTCCGCGAGATTAGCACAGATACGCAGTATTTT
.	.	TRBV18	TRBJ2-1	CASSPTSLEQFF	TGTGCCAGCTCACCCACTAGCCTTGAGCAGTTCTTC
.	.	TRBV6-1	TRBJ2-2	CASSEVGGTGELFF	TGTGCCAGCAGTGAAGTGGGAGGCACCGGGGAGCTGTTTTTT
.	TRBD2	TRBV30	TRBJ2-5	CAWGLAGVGETQYF	TGTGCCTGGGGTCTAGCGGGAGTAGGAGAGACCCAGTACTTC
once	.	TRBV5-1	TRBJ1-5	CASRGEGNQPQHF	TGCGCCAGCAGAGGCGAGGGCAATCAGCCCCAGCATTTT
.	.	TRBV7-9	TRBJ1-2	CASSGSRRDRDYTF	TGTGCCAGCAGCGGCTCTCGGAGGGATAGGGACTACACCTTC
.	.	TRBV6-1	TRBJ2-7	CASSPRPSYEQYF	TGTGCCAGCAGCCCCCGGCCCTCCTACGAGCAGTACTTC
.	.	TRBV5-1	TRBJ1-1	CASSSQGGNTEAFF	TGCGCCAGCAGCTCCCAGGGTGGGAACACTGAAGCTTTCTTT
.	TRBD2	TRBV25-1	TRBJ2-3	CASQTSGRVWDTQYF	TGTGCCAGCCAGACTAGCGGGAGGGTGTGGGATACGCAGTATTTT
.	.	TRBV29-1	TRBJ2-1	CSAKIGPNEQFF	TGCAGCGCCAAGATAGGACCCAATGAGCAGTTCTTC
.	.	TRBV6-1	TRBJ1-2	CASSPKGDYGYTF	TGTGCCAGCAGCCCCAAGGGTGACTATGGCTACACCTTC
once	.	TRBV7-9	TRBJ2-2	CASSLDKTGELFF	TGTGCCAGCAGCTTAGACAAAACCGGGGAGCTGTTTTTT
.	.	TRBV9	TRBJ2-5	CASSPFPGGGKGTQYF	TGTGCCAGCAGCCCATTCCCAGGAGGGGGCAAGGGGACCCAGTACTTC
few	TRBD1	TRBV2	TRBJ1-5	CASSKDRVGNQPQHF	TGTGCCAGCAGTAAAGACAGGGTGGGCAATCAGCCCCAGCATTTT
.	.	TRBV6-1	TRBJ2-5	CAGNDLAETQYF	TGTGCCGGTAACGATCTAGCGGAGACCCAGTACTTC
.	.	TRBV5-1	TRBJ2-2	CASSFDRGFTGELFF	TGCGCCAGCAGCTTCGACCGCGGATTCACCGGGGAGCTGTTTTTT
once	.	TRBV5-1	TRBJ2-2	CASRADPNTGELFF	TGCGCCAGCAGGGCAGATCCTAACACCGGGGAGCTGTTTTTT
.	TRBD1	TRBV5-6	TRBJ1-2	CASSGDRGRLGYTF	TGTGCCAGCAGCGGAGACAGGGGGCGGCTTGGCTACACCTTC